This T cell receptor (beta chain) is drawn from a study of T-cell memory formation after mild COVID-19. Study-level information: Largely, TCR clusters stayed within a single donor.

This clonotype came up a few times. Its specificity is unknown. V was trimmed by 0 bases and J by 3 bases, leaving 7 bases between them. This CDR3 spans 14 amino acids. The germline CDR1 and CDR2 sequences are SGHDT and YYEEEE. Overall study findings and caveats: Chiefly within CM and EM were the contracting CD4+ clones; CD8+ ones were within EMRA.

TCRdb re-analysed the 5' RACE reads in MiXCR, keeping a single row per CDR3 protein. The data contain 400,000 to 500,000 distinct CDR3 sequences, about 20% of them singletons. The chain uses TRBV5-6 and TRBJ1-5; maybe TRBD1 (5 bases). The sequenced sample was PBMCs or a T cell subset sorted from them (not recorded which). This receptor was taken from an adult woman who had mild COVID-19 (a few samples of this study predate the infection). Cell type and time point are not known. The CDR3 protein is CASSLVDNNQPQHF. As DNA, the CDR3 is TGTGCCAGCAGCTTGGTGGACAACAATCAGCCCCAGCATTTT.